Listed here are 10 T cell receptor beta chains from one sample, sequenced in a study of shared T cell receptors in the human thymus. The protocol was immunoSEQ multiplex PCR, while the TCRdb copy is restricted to in-frame clones and leaves out a portion. Of about 730,000 clones listed, 70% to 90% are singletons. These data were also filed under a second study, of human thymus T cells.

Specimen: thymocytes. The receptors originated from a girl younger than two with a congenital heart defect.

The chain carries TRBV19 and TRBJ2-1; weak D call: TRBD1 (6 bases). The CDR3 is 13 amino acids. V was pared by 9 bases and J by 9 bases, with 18 bases between. Germline assignment: CDR1 LNHDA and CDR2 SQIVND (reference sequence). Here the CDR3 DNA reads TGTGCCAGCTCAGGGGACCACCGTGGTGAGCAGTTCTTC. This encodes CASSGDHRGEQFF.

The J gene is TRBJ1-2, the V gene TRBV10-3; D is possibly TRBD1 (5 bases). The CDR3 has 14 residues. CDR1 and CDR2 from the germline V gene are ENHRY and SYGVKD. V was clipped by 4 bases and J by 6 bases, with 15 bases between them. CDR3 amino acids: CAISVGADPNGYTF. CDR3 nucleotide sequence: TGTGCCATCAGTGTAGGGGCCGACCCCAATGGCTACACCTTC.

This clone showed up just once. The chain employs TRBV27 and TRBJ2-1; 10 nucleotides align to TRBD1. Per germline, CDR1 MNHEY and CDR2 SMNVEV (reference sequence). The CDR3 has 15 residues. With 6 bases clipped from V and 4 bases from J, the junction kept 6 bases outside the gene matches. CDR3: CASRSRDRGYNEQFF. CDR3 sequence (DNA): TGTGCCAGCAGGAGTAGGGACAGGGGATACAATGAGCAGTTCTTC.

CDR3 protein: CASFRGEQDRGLSNQPQHF. The DNA of the CDR3 is TGTGCCAGCTTCCGGGGGGAACAGGACAGGGGGCTTAGCAATCAGCCCCAGCATTTT. This rearrangement joins TRBV5-8 to TRBJ1-5, with 11 bases lining up with TRBD1. The CDR3 spans 19 residues. V lost 7 bases to trimming and J lost 0 bases; unmatched junction nucleotides: 15. CDR1 SGHTS and CDR2 YDEGEE come from the germline V gene.

The V call is TRBV19, the J call TRBJ1-5; D unclear. There are 18 residues in the CDR3. Germline-derived CDR1 and CDR2 are LNHDA and SQIVND (reference sequence). Trimming removed 6 bases from V and 0 bases from J, with 21 bases in between. CDR3 in amino acids: CASRATRDWCYSNQPQHF. In DNA form, the CDR3 reads TGTGCCAGTAGGGCAACACGAGACTGGTGTTATAGCAATCAGCCCCAGCATTTT. The variable domain in full, with the rest retrieved from reference TRBV19 and TRBJ1-5, is DGGITQSPKYLFRKEGQNVTLSCEQNLNHDAMYWYRQDPGQGLRLIYYSQIVNDFQKGDIAEGYSVSREKKESFPLTVTSAQKNPTAFYLCASRATRDWCYSNQPQHFGDGTRLSIL.

The chain joins TRBV2 to TRBJ2-1; D unresolved. Trimming removed 0 bases at V and 5 bases at J, with 8 bases between. Per the germline V gene, CDR1 is SNHLY and CDR2 is FYNNEI. This CDR3 is built from 14 residues. CDR3 residues: CASSEAIQNNEQFF. In DNA form, the CDR3 reads TGTGCCAGCAGTGAAGCGATACAGAACAATGAGCAGTTCTTC.

The chain employs TRBV5-8 and TRBJ2-2; tentative D call: TRBD2 (5 bases). The CDR3 is 17 amino acids. Germline values: CDR1 SGHTS, CDR2 YDEGEE. Between the trimmed V and J ends, which lost 1 base and 3 bases, there was a span of 16 bases. The CDR3 DNA reads as TGTGCCAGCAGCTTGTCGAAAAGCGAGGGAGACACCGGGGAGCTGTTTTTT. Its protein is CASSLSKSEGDTGELFF.

The chain employs TRBV2 and TRBJ2-5, with 10 bases fitting TRBD2. This CDR3 contains 15 residues. Germline V lookup: CDR1 SNHLY, CDR2 FYNNEI. With V trimmed by 7 bases and J by 1 base, 6 bases remained unmatched. In DNA, the CDR3 is TGTGCCAGCAATCTACTAGCGGGATTCCAAGAGACCCAGTACTTC. Amino acids: CASNLLAGFQETQYF.

Concerning this clone itself: Other DNA sequences in the sample encode the same CDR3. V gene TRBV18 combines with J gene TRBJ2-3; a possible D gene is TRBD2 (6 bases). Deletions cut 0 bases from V and 3 bases from J, with 10 bases between. The length of the CDR3 is 15 residues. CDR1 and CDR2 (germline): KGHSH, LQKENI. This CDR3 is CASSPPRRGTDTQYF. CDR3 nucleotide sequence: TGTGCCAGCTCACCACCGAGGAGGGGTACAGATACGCAGTATTTT.

This rearrangement joins TRBV6-5 to TRBJ2-2, with TRBD1 identical over 11 bases. CDR3 size: 16 residues. The V gene end was trimmed by 2 bases and the J gene end by 6 bases; junction bases not matched to a gene: 5. Looked up from germline, CDR1 is MNHEY and CDR2 is SVGAGI. For the CDR3, the DNA is TGTGCCAGCAGTTACCCCCGGGACAGGGGGGCCGGGGAGCTGTTTTTT. Its protein product is CASSYPRDRGAGELFF.